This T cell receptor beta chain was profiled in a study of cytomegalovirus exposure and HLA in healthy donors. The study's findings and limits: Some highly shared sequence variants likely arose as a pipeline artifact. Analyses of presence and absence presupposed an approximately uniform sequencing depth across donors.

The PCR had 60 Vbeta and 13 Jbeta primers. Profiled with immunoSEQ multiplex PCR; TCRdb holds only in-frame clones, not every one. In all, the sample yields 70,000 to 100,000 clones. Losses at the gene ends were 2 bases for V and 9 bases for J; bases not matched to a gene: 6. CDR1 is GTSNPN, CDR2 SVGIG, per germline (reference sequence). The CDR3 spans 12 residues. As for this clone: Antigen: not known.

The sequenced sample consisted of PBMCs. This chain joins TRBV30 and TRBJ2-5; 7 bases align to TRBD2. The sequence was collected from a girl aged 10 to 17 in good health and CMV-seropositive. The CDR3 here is CAWSLGGKAQYF. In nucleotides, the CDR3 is TGTGCCTGGAGTCTGGGGGGGAAGGCCCAGTACTTC.